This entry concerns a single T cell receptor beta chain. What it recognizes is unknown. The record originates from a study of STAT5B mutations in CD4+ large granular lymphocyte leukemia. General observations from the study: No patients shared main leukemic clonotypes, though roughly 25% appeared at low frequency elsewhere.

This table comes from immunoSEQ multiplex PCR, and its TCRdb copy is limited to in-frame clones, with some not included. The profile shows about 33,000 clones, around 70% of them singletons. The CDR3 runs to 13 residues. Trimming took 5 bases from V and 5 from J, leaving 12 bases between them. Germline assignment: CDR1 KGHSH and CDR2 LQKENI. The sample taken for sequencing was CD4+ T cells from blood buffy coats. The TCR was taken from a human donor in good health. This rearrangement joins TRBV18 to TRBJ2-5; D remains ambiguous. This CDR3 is CASSSQGSETQYF. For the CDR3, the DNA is TGTGCCAGCTCATCCCAAGGATCCGAGACCCAGTACTTC.